The clone carrying this TCR beta chain has a single count. This record belongs to a study of blood T cell repertoires in COVID-19. Study-level information: Spain, Italy and the United States supplied samples that represented acute and convalescent COVID-19. Sources were T cells, B-cell-depleted T cells, or PBMCs; the material itself was cDNA or gDNA.

Study processing details: Estimated nucleated cell counts came from reference gene primer amplification. Assay: immunoSEQ multiplex PCR; the TCRdb copy retains only in-frame clones and omits some. The V and J calls and clone size were taken over from that table, and D and trimming were inferred from the DNA. This sample has more than 85,000 clones; approximately 91% occur once, and the top ten carry 3.5% to 4.5%. The CDR3 runs 15 residues. The trim removed 6 bases at V and 6 bases at J, leaving 9 bases unmatched. CDR1 and CDR2 (germline): MNHEY, SVGAGI. The rearrangement uses TRBV6-5 and TRBJ1-5; 9 bases are a match to TRBD1. The sample taken for sequencing was peripheral blood. The receptor's source is a man younger than 35 with acute or convalescent COVID-19. Here the CDR3 DNA reads TGTGCCAGCAGGAACACAGGGGGCGCCGGTCAGCCCCAGCATTTT. Translating it yields CASRNTGGAGQPQHF.